The 5 T cell receptor beta chains below were found in one sample sequenced in a study of blood T cell repertoires in COVID-19. Generated by immunoSEQ multiplex PCR, the TCRdb table keeps only in-frame clones and is missing some. The table shows about 94,000 clones, with roughly 80% occurring only once. The sequencing sample was made of peripheral blood. These receptors came from a human donor in a cohort sampled during active COVID-19.

The chain combines TRBV9 with TRBJ1-2, with a weak D call TRBD1 (5 bases). The CDR3 runs to 14 residues. Germline assignment: CDR1 SGDLS and CDR2 YYNGEE. V gave up 0 bases and J gave up 5 bases, with 11 bases separating them. CDR3 sequence: CASSVEQAPYGYTF. CDR3 sequence (DNA): TGTGCCAGCAGCGTAGAACAGGCCCCATATGGCTACACCTTC.

This chain uses TRBV4-1 with TRBJ1-2; D gene uncertain. The CDR3 consists of 16 residues. Trimming shortened V by 3 bases and J by 4 bases, and 18 bases separated the two germline ends. The germline gives CDR1 MGHRA, CDR2 YSYEKL. CDR3 region: CASSQSLTVTSYGYTF. CDR3 DNA sequence: TGCGCCAGCAGCCAGAGCCTAACAGTCACCAGCTATGGCTACACCTTC.

This clone was detected once. The chain combines TRBV5-1 with TRBJ2-5; D possibly corresponds to TRBD2 (6 bases). The CDR3 is 12 amino acids. V shed 1 base and J shed 5 bases, with 6 bases lying between them. The germline gives CDR1 SGHRS, CDR2 YFSETQ. The CDR3 loop is CASSLSGETQYF. CDR3 sequence (DNA): TGCGCCAGCAGCTTGAGCGGGGAGACCCAGTACTTC.

The genes are TRBV5-8 and TRBJ1-5; 7 nucleotides agree with TRBD1. Germline-derived CDR1 and CDR2 are SGHTS and YDEGEE. The CDR3 length is 17 residues. Unmatched junction bases numbered 13, after V lost 4 bases and J lost 3 bases. CDR3 residues: CASSPSFGQVLNQPQHF. For the CDR3, the DNA is TGTGCCAGCAGCCCTTCTTTCGGACAGGTCCTCAATCAGCCCCAGCATTTT. Full variable domain (rest looked up from reference TRBV5-8 and TRBJ1-5): EAGVTQSPTHLIKTRGQQATLRCSPISGHTSVYWYQQALGLGLQFLLWYDEGEERNRGNFPPRFSGRQFPNYSSELNVNALELEDSALYLCASSPSFGQVLNQPQHFGDGTRLSIL.

This clone was seen just once. The V gene is TRBV15, the J gene TRBJ1-2, with D unresolved. This CDR3 spans 14 amino acids. V gave up 0 bases and J gave up 4 bases, with 9 bases separating them. Germline V lookup: CDR1 LNHNV, CDR2 YYDKDF (reference sequence). This chain's CDR3 is CATSRDRGSYGYTF. The DNA for the CDR3 is TGTGCCACCAGCAGAGATAGAGGGAGCTATGGCTACACCTTC.